This entry features one T cell receptor (beta chain) sequence. Its antigen is currently unknown. This entry belongs to a study of T cell clones after liver transplantation. Study in general: Until 12-24 months post-transplant, subjects got standard immunosuppression and no induction. Study results and caveats: Graft donor-reactive T cells possibly entered the graft instead of undergoing deletion.

Some clones are missing from TCRdb's copy, which holds only in-frame ones; the method was immunoSEQ multiplex PCR. The data contain some 120,000 clones, about nine tenths of them singletons. CDR1 and CDR2 from the germline V gene are SNHLY and FYNNEI. CDR3 length: 13 amino acids. Trimming took off 2 bases at V and 4 bases at J, with 6 bases between the two ends. The sequenced sample was CD4+ T cells from blood, obtained 12 months after liver transplant. V gene TRBV2 combines with J gene TRBJ2-1; no clear D gene. The source is a human patient who received a liver transplant. Some of the T cells may derive from the graft donor. The CDR3 spells CASSENTYNEQFF. The CDR3 coding sequence is TGTGCCAGCAGTGAAAATACATACAATGAGCAGTTCTTC.